The 21 T cell receptor beta chains given below trace back to one sample, sequenced in a study of identical twins. TCRdb independently ran MiXCR on the 5' RACE reads; one entry per CDR3 protein. In the table there are about 690,000 distinct CDR3 sequences, roughly 6.2% of which are singletons. The material sequenced was naive T cells sorted from blood. All receptors derive from a man between 18 and 29 years old in good health.

Many counts were recorded for this clonotype. This rearrangement joins TRBV9 to TRBJ1-1; unclear D gene. Germline V gene sequence: CDR1 SGDLS, CDR2 YYNGEE. This CDR3 has 14 residues. The V end was cut by 3 bases, the J end by 4 bases, with 13 bases between. The DNA of the CDR3 is TGTGCCAGCAGCGCCGCGGGAGGTAGCACTGAAGCTTTCTTT. Protein product: CASSAAGGSTEAFF.

This clonotype was recorded at least ten times. This rearrangement joins TRBV27 to TRBJ2-7; 8 bases agree with TRBD1. Germline loops: CDR1 MNHEY, CDR2 SMNVEV (reference sequence). This CDR3 contains 15 residues. With 6 bases clipped from V and 3 bases from J, the junction kept 10 bases outside the gene matches. The CDR3 DNA reads TGTGCCAGCAGGGAACGACAGGGGATCATCTACGAGCAGTACTTC. It specifies CASRERQGIIYEQYF.

In its sample, this clonotype was seen a few times. V and J are TRBV13 and TRBJ2-5, with 8 bases aligning to TRBD1. This CDR3 has 15 residues. Trimming removed 6 bases from V and 4 bases from J; junction bases left unmatched: 10. Germline CDR1 reads PRHDT; CDR2 reads FYEKMQ (reference sequence). The CDR3 nucleotides read TGTGCCAGCAGTTTTGCAGGGGGCGCGGGAGAGACCCAGTACTTC. It is translated as CASSFAGGAGETQYF.

This clonotype was observed many times. The chain recombines TRBV12-3 or TRBV12-4 with TRBJ2-3; maybe TRBD2 (5 bases). The CDR3 loop spans 14 amino acids. Deletions cut 6 bases from V and 5 bases from J, with 15 bases between. CDR3 residues: CASRFQAGGDTQYF. The CDR3 DNA follows: TGTGCCAGCAGATTCCAGGCCGGAGGAGATACGCAGTATTTT.

The chain couples TRBV5-1 to TRBJ1-6; D remains unclear. CDR3 length: 15 amino acids. The germline V and J ends were trimmed by 3 bases and 12 bases, with 19 bases remaining between them. CDR1 and CDR2 (germline): SGHRS, YFSETQ. The CDR3 reads CASSSGLDRGVPLHF. CDR3 coding DNA: TGCGCCAGCAGCTCGGGATTGGACCGCGGAGTACCCCTCCACTTT.

This clonotype has ten or more counts. The chain carries TRBV6-5 and TRBJ2-1; unclear D gene. This CDR3 contains 12 residues. V shed 6 bases and J shed 5 bases, with 8 bases lying between them. Germline assignment: CDR1 MNHEY and CDR2 SVGAGI. DNA of the CDR3: TGTGCCAGCAGACTTAGCCACAATGAGCAGTTCTTC. This encodes CASRLSHNEQFF.

The chain combines TRBV7-9 with TRBJ1-1; D not resolved. CDR3 length equals 12 residues. Trimming pared 3 bases from V and 7 bases from J, leaving 9 bases between. CDR1 and CDR2 from the germline V gene are SEHNR and FQNEAQ (reference sequence). The DNA of the CDR3 is TGTGCCAGCAGCTTTGGGCAGCGTGAAGCTTTCTTT. Translation gives CASSFGQREAFF. The variable domain in full, completed from reference TRBV7-9 and TRBJ1-1, reads DTGVSQNPRHKITKRGQNVTFRCDPISEHNRLYWYRQTLGQGPEFLTYFQNEAQLEKSRLLSDRFSAERPKGSFSTLEIQRTEQGDSAMYLCASSFGQREAFFGQGTRLTVV.

The V call is TRBV18, the J call TRBJ2-7, with D maybe TRBD2 (5 bases). The germline V gene encodes CDR1 KGHSH and CDR2 LQKENI. The CDR3 loop spans 13 amino acids. The V and J ends lost 4 bases and 6 bases respectively, with 13 bases between them. CDR3 sequence reads: CASSRKEGSEQYF. Written as DNA, the CDR3 is TGTGCCAGCTCACGAAAGGAAGGGAGCGAGCAGTACTTC. Together with reference TRBV18 and TRBJ2-7, the CDR3 gives the full variable domain: NAGVMQNPRHLVRRRGQEARLRCSPMKGHSHVYWYRQLPEEGLKFMVYLQKENIIDESGMPKERFSAEFPKEGPSILRIQQVVRGDSAAYFCASSRKEGSEQYFGPGTRLTVT.

This clonotype was observed at least ten times. CDR3 DNA sequence: TGTGCCAGCAGCCCCGGGCTTATGACGACAGATACGCAGTATTTT. This translates into CASSPGLMTTDTQYF. The chain links TRBV11-2 to TRBJ2-3, with D unclear. CDR1 SGHAT and CDR2 FQNNGV come from the germline V gene. The CDR3 runs to 15 residues. The V end was cut by 5 bases, the J end by 3 bases, with 15 bases between. The full variable domain, in which reference TRBV11-2 and TRBJ2-3 provide the parts outside the CDR3, is EAGVAQSPRYKIIEKRQSVAFWCNPISGHATLYWYQQILGQGPKLLIQFQNNGVVDDSQLPKDRFSAERLKGVDSTLKIQPAKLEDSAVYLCASSPGLMTTDTQYFGPGTRLTVL.

This clonotype has at least ten counts. The V and J genes are TRBV29-1 and TRBJ2-5, with a tentative D call TRBD1 (5 bases). Per germline, CDR1 SQVTM and CDR2 ANQGSEA. The CDR3 runs 12 residues. V was shortened by 1 base and J by 5 bases, with 8 bases between the two germline ends. The CDR3 region has the DNA TGCAGCGTTGAAGGACAGATGGAGACCCAGTACTTC. It is translated as CSVEGQMETQYF.

The table lists this clonotype with many counts. In nucleotides, the CDR3 is TGTGCCAGCAATCATGTGGGGAACACCGGGGAGCTGTTTTTT. It encodes CASNHVGNTGELFF. The chain employs TRBV7-8 and TRBJ2-2; no reliable D call. V gave up 7 bases and J gave up 1 base, with 10 bases separating them. In germline, CDR1 is SGHVS, CDR2 FQNEAQ. The CDR3 is 14 amino acids.

This clonotype was seen only a few times. The chain couples TRBV29-1 to TRBJ2-3; no clear D. This CDR3 spans 13 amino acids. CDR1 is SQVTM and CDR2 is ANQGSEA in the germline V gene. Trimming took 4 bases from V and 4 from J, leaving 12 bases between them. The CDR3 here is CSVGARFSDTQYF. Written as DNA, the CDR3 is TGCAGCGTTGGGGCTAGATTTTCAGATACGCAGTATTTT.

This clonotype was detected only a few times. The chain couples TRBV5-1 to TRBJ1-4, with D uncertain. The CDR3 is made up of 14 amino acids. The germline V gene encodes CDR1 SGHRS and CDR2 YFSETQ. The V and J ends lost 1 base and 4 bases respectively, with 8 bases between them. The CDR3: CASSLYGFNEKLFF. The CDR3 DNA sequence: TGCGCCAGCAGCTTGTACGGGTTTAATGAAAAACTGTTTTTT.

V is TRBV14 and J is TRBJ2-2, with 8 bases aligning to TRBD1. J gave up 0 bases and V 4 bases, and 4 bases lay outside the gene matches. The CDR3 runs to 16 residues. CDR1 SGHDN and CDR2 FVKESK come from the germline V gene. CDR3 loop: CASSRWTGTNTGELFF. The CDR3 DNA sequence: TGTGCCAGCAGCCGGTGGACAGGGACGAACACCGGGGAGCTGTTTTTT.

V gene TRBV6-1 combines with J gene TRBJ2-1, with D perhaps being TRBD1 or TRBD2 (5 bases each). Trimming cost V 8 bases and J 2 bases, with 10 bases left between them. CDR3 size: 13 residues. Per the germline V gene, CDR1 is MNHNS and CDR2 is SASEGT. The CDR3 coding sequence is TGTGCCAGCTGCTCGGGACCCTACAATGAGCAGTTCTTC. Protein product: CASCSGPYNEQFF.

This clonotype was recorded at least ten times. V and J are TRBV7-9 and TRBJ2-7; 10 nucleotides match TRBD1. The CDR3 is 15 residues long. V was clipped by 0 bases and J by 4 bases; unmatched bases: 3. The germline V gene encodes CDR1 SEHNR and CDR2 FQNEAQ (reference sequence). In DNA form, the CDR3 reads TGTGCCAGCAGCTTAGCGGGGACAGGGGAGTACGAGCAGTACTTC. Its protein product is CASSLAGTGEYEQYF.

This chain uses TRBV3-1 with TRBJ2-7, with 8 bases aligning to TRBD2. The CDR3 contains 14 residues. Per the germline V gene, CDR1 is LGHDT and CDR2 is YNNKEL (reference sequence). The J segment lost 2 bases and the V segment lost 4 bases, leaving 4 bases of the junction unmatched. The CDR3 DNA reads TGTGCCAGCAGCCCACGACTAGCGACCTACGAGCAGTACTTC. Translated: CASSPRLATYEQYF.

This clonotype was recorded many times. This sequence joins TRBV6-2 or TRBV6-3 and TRBJ2-7; 8 bases line up with TRBD2. Germline assignment: CDR1 MNHEY and CDR2 SVGEGT. V was pared by 5 bases and J by 2 bases, with 8 bases of the junction left unmatched. This CDR3 spans 15 amino acids. The CDR3 sequence: CASSTLAGATYEQYF. For the CDR3, the DNA is TGTGCCAGCAGTACGCTAGCGGGCGCTACCTACGAGCAGTACTTC.

This clonotype came up many times. The chain uses TRBV3-1 and TRBJ1-5; D is undetermined. CDR1 and CDR2 from the germline V gene are LGHDT and YNNKEL (reference sequence). This CDR3 has 12 residues. The V and J ends lost 1 base and 6 bases respectively, with 4 bases between them. CDR3 bases: TGTGCCAGCAGCCAAGTTGGTCAGCCCCAGCATTTT. It translates to CASSQVGQPQHF.

This clonotype came up many times. The genes are TRBV5-1 and TRBJ1-1; D perhaps matches TRBD1 (6 bases). Germline V gene lookup returns CDR1 SGHRS and CDR2 YFSETQ. This CDR3 contains 11 residues. V lost 2 bases to trimming and J lost 11 bases, with 10 bases between them. CDR3 sequence: CASSFQGQAFF. As DNA, the CDR3 is TGCGCCAGCAGCTTCCAGGGGCAGGCTTTCTTT.

This clonotype was seen only a few times. The chain links TRBV5-1 to TRBJ1-1; D is uncertain. CDR1 SGHRS and CDR2 YFSETQ come from the germline V gene. This CDR3 region has 14 residues. V was shortened by 2 bases and J by 3 bases, with 11 bases between the two germline ends. CDR3 sequence reads: CASSLLRGDTEAFF. The CDR3 coding sequence is TGCGCCAGCAGCTTACTCAGAGGAGACACTGAAGCTTTCTTT.